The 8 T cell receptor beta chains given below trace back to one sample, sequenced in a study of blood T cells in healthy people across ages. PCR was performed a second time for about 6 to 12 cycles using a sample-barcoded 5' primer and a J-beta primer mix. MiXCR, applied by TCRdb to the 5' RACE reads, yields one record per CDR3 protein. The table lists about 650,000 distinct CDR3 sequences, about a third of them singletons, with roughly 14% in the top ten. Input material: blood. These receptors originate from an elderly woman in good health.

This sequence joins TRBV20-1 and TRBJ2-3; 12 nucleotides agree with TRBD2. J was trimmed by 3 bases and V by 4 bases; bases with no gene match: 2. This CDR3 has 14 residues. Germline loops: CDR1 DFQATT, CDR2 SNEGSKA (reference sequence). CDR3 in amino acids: CSANLAGGTDTQYF. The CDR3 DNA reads TGCAGTGCTAATCTAGCGGGGGGGACAGATACGCAGTATTTT.

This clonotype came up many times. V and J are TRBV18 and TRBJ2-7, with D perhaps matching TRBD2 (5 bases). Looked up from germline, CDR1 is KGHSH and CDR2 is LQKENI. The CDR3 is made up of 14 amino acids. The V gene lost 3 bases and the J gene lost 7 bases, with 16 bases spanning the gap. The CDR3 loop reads CASSPPIVTGEQYF. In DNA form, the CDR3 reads TGTGCCAGCTCACCGCCTATAGTAACGGGGGAGCAGTACTTC.

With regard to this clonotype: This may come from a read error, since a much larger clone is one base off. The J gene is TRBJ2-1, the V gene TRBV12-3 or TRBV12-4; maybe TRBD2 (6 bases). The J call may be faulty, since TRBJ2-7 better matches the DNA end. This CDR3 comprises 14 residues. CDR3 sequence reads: CASSAGLNRHEQYF. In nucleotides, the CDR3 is TGTGCCAGCAGTGCGGGACTGAACCGCCATGAGCAGTACTTC.

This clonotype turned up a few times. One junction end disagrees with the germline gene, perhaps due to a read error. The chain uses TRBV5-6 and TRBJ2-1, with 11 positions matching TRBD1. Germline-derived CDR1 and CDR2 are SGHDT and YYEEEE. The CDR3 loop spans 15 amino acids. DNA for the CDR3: TGTGCCAGTAGCTTGGCGGGACAGGGGGGGCTTGAGCAGTTCTTC. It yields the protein CASSLAGQGGLEQFF.

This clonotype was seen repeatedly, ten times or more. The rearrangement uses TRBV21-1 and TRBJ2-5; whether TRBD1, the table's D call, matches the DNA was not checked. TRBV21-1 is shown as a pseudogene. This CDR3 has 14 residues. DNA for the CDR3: TGTGCCAGCAGCAAAGTAAACAGGGCGGAGACCCAGTACTTC. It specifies CASSKVNRAETQYF.

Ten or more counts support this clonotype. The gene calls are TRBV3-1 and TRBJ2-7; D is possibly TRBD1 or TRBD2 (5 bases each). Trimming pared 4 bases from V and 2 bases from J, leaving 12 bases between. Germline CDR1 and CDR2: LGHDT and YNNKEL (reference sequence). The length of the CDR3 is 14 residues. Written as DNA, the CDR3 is TGTGCCAGCAGCCGCTTGGGGGATACCTACGAGCAGTACTTC. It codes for CASSRLGDTYEQYF.

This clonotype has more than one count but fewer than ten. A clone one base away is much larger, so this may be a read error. The chain's CDR3 is CASSRTGGFVGDEQYF. The DNA for the CDR3 is TGTGCCAGCAGCCGGACAGGGGGGTTTGTTGGGGATGAGCAGTACTTC. The chain employs TRBV7-2 and TRBJ2-4; TRBD1 aligns across 10 bases. CDR3 length: 16 residues. Germline V gene lookup returns CDR1 SGHTA and CDR2 FQGNSA. Trimming at V came to 5 bases and at J to 13 bases, leaving 17 bases not matched to a gene. Supplemented by reference TRBV7-2 and TRBJ2-4, the full variable domain reads GAGVSQSPSNKVTEKGKDVELRCDPISGHTALYWYRQSLGQGLEFLIYFQGNSAPDKSGLPSDRFSAERTGGSVSTLTIQRTQQEDSAVYLCASSRTGGFVGDEQYFGAGTRLSVL.

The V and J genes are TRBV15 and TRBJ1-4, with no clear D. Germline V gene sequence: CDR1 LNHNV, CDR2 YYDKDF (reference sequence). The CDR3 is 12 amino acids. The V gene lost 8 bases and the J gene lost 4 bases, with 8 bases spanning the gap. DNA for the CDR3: TGTGCCACCGGAGGCCTTAATGAAAAACTGTTTTTT. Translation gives CATGGLNEKLFF.